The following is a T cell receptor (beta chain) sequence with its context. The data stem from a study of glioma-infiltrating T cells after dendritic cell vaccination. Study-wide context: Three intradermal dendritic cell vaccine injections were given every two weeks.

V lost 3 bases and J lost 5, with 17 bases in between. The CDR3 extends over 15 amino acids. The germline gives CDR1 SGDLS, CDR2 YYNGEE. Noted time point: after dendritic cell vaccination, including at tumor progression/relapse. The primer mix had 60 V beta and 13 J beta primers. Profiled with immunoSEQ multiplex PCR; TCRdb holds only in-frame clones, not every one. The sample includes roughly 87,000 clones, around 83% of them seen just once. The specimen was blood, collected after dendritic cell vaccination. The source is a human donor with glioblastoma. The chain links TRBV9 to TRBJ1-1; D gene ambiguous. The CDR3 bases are TGTGCCAGCAGCGCCGAGCGGGGAGGTTGGACTGAAGCTTTCTTT. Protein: CASSAERGGWTEAFF.